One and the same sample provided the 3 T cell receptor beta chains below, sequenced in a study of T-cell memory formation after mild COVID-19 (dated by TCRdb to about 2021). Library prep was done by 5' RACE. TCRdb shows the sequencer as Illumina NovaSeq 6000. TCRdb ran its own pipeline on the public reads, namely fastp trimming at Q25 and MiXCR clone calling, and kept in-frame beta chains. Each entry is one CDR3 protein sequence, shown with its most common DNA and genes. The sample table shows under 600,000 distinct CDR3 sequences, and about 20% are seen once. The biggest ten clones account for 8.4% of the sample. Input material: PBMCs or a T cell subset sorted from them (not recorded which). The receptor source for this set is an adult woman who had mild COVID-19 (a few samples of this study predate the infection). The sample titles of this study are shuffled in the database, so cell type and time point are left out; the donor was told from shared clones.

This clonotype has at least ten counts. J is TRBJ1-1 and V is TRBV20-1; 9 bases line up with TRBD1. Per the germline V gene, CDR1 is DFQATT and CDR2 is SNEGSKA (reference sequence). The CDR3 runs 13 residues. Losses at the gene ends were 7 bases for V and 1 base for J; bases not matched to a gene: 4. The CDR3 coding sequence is TGCAGTGTTCCGGGACAGGGGAACACTGAAGCTTTCTTT. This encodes CSVPGQGNTEAFF.

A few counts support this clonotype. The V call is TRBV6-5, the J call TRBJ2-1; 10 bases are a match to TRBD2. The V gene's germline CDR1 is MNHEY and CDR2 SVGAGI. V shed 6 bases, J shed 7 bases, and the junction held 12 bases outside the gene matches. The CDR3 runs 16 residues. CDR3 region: CASSRPSGRGTNEQFF. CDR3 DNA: TGTGCCAGCAGCCGGCCTAGCGGGAGAGGAACTAATGAGCAGTTCTTC.

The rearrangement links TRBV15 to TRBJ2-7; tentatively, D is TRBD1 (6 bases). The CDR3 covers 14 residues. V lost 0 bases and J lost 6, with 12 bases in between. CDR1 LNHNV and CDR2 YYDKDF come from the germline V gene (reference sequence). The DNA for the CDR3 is TGTGCCACCAGCAGAGATAGGGGGATCGGCGAGCAGTACTTC. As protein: CATSRDRGIGEQYF.